The next 12 T cell receptor beta chains were all read from a single sample in a study of OX40 agonist ivuxolimab in advanced cancers. Assay used: immunoSEQ multiplex PCR; TCRdb lists only in-frame clones, some missing. The sample shows approximately 120,000 clones, less than 95% of them seen only once. Sample: CD4+ or CD8+ T cells sorted from blood, taken in a trial of the OX40 agonist ivuxolimab. These receptors all come from an adult with an advanced solid tumor such as melanoma, head and neck, liver or kidney cancer.

V and J are TRBV4-3 and TRBJ2-1, with D perhaps TRBD2 (6 bases). Germline values: CDR1 LGHNA, CDR2 YSLEER. This CDR3 has 16 residues. V shed 1 base and J shed 5 bases, with 15 bases lying between them. The CDR3 DNA reads as TGCGCCAGCAGCCAAGGGGAGGTTAGCGGAAACAATGAGCAGTTCTTC. This sequence encodes CASSQGEVSGNNEQFF.

V and J are TRBV7-9 and TRBJ2-2; TRBD2 is a possible D gene (6 bases). Trimming stripped 4 bases from V and 2 bases from J, with 11 bases between. Germline-derived CDR1 and CDR2 are SEHNR and FQNEAQ (reference sequence). The CDR3 covers 15 residues. CDR3 region: CASSSIAANTGELFF. CDR3 sequence (DNA): TGTGCCAGCAGCTCCATAGCGGCCAACACCGGGGAGCTGTTTTTT.

This chain connects TRBV10-2 to TRBJ2-1; 12 nucleotides line up with TRBD2. V was clipped by 7 bases and J by 9 bases; unmatched bases: 13. CDR1 and CDR2 (germline): WSHSY, SAAADI. The CDR3 extends over 16 amino acids. CDR3 DNA sequence: TGCGCCAGCACCGGACTAGCGGGACTTACCGCACGTGAGCAGTTCTTC. Amino acids: CASTGLAGLTAREQFF.

The chain joins TRBV5-1 to TRBJ1-3; D not resolved. Trimming took 0 bases from V and 4 from J, leaving 11 bases between them. This CDR3 has 15 residues. CDR1 is SGHRS, CDR2 YFSETQ, per germline. The CDR3 coding sequence is TGCGCCAGCAGCTTGGATGCGACGGCCGGAAACACCATATATTTT. Residues: CASSLDATAGNTIYF.

The CDR3 is CASSDVTPRNTIYF. The CDR3 nucleotides are TGTGCCAGCAGTGATGTGACACCCCGAAACACCATATATTTT. The rearrangement uses TRBV2 and TRBJ1-3; D is uncertain. Trimming pared 3 bases from V and 5 bases from J, leaving 11 bases between. Germline CDR1 is SNHLY and CDR2 is FYNNEI. The CDR3 is made up of 14 amino acids.

The chain combines TRBV5-1 with TRBJ1-1; D call uncertain. The ends were cut back, 1 base at V and 5 bases at J, with 9 bases in the middle. CDR3 size: 13 residues. Looked up from germline, CDR1 is SGHRS and CDR2 is YFSETQ. In nucleotides, the CDR3 is TGCGCCAGCAGCTTGTATGAGAGGACTGAAGCTTTCTTT. Residues: CASSLYERTEAFF.

The gene calls are TRBV11-2 and TRBJ1-2; 10 nucleotides agree with TRBD1. Germline assignment: CDR1 SGHAT and CDR2 FQNNGV. Trimming cost V 5 bases and J 7 bases; bases outside gene matches: 10. The CDR3 sequence is 15 residues long. The CDR3 loop is CASSLQTGGMGGYTF. The CDR3, as DNA: TGTGCCAGCAGCCTACAGACAGGGGGCATGGGTGGCTACACCTTC.

The chain combines TRBV14 with TRBJ2-1; 14 bases are shared with TRBD2. Germline trimming cut 0 bases from V and 8 bases from J; bases unmatched to any gene: 6. This CDR3 has 17 residues. Germline V gives CDR1 SGHDN, CDR2 FVKESK. The CDR3 here is CASSQEMGLAGEYEQFF. The CDR3 nucleotides are TGTGCCAGCAGCCAAGAAATGGGACTAGCGGGAGAGTATGAGCAGTTCTTC.

This sequence joins TRBV5-1 and TRBJ2-3; D may correspond to TRBD1 or TRBD2 (6 bases each). Germline V gene lookup returns CDR1 SGHRS and CDR2 YFSETQ. The V and J ends lost 3 bases and 2 bases respectively, with 13 bases between them. The CDR3 totals 15 residues. CDR3 protein: CASSWGDTDTDTQYF. Here the CDR3 DNA reads TGCGCCAGCAGCTGGGGGGACACCGACACAGATACGCAGTATTTT.

In regard to this clone: Additional DNA sequences in this sample encode the identical CDR3. The rearrangement joins TRBV5-1 to TRBJ1-3; D gene unclear. Germline CDR1 is SGHRS and CDR2 is YFSETQ. V dropped 0 bases and J dropped 0 bases, with 10 bases sitting between them. This CDR3 is 16 amino acids long. The CDR3 here is CASSLAGGSSGNTIYF. In DNA, the CDR3 is TGCGCCAGCAGCTTGGCGGGTGGGAGCTCTGGAAACACCATATATTTT.

This chain connects TRBV5-1 to TRBJ2-5, with a weak D call TRBD2 (6 bases). Trimming shortened V by 4 bases and J by 9 bases, and 19 bases separated the two germline ends. The germline CDR1 and CDR2 sequences are SGHRS and YFSETQ. The CDR3 has 14 residues. CDR3 nucleotides: TGCGCCAGCAGCCCGGGGACGGCCGGGGAGGCCCAGTACTTC. This encodes CASSPGTAGEAQYF.

V and J are TRBV2 and TRBJ2-7; D may correspond to TRBD1 or TRBD2 (5 bases each). In germline, CDR1 is SNHLY, CDR2 FYNNEI. The germline V and J ends were trimmed by 7 bases and 0 bases, with 13 bases remaining between them. The CDR3 covers 14 residues. In nucleotides, the CDR3 is TGTGCCAGCATAGGGGAGTTCCTCTCCTACGAGCAGTACTTC. This encodes CASIGEFLSYEQYF.